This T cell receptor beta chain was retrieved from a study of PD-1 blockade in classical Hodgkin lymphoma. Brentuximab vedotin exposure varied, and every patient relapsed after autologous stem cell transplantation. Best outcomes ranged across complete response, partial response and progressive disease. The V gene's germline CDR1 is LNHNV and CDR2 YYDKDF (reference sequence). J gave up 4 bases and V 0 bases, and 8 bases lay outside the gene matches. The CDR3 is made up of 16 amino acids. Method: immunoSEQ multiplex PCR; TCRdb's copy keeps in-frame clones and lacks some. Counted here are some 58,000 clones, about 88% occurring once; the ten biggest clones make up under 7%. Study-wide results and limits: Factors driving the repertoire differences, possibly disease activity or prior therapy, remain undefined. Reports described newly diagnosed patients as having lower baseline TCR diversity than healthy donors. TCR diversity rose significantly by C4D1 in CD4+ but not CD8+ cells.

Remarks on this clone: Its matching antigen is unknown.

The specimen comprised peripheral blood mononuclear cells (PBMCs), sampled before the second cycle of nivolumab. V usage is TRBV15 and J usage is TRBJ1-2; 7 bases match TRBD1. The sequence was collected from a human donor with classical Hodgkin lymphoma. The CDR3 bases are TGTGCCACCAGCAGAGATATACCCGGACAGGCCTATGGCTACACCTTC. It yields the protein CATSRDIPGQAYGYTF.